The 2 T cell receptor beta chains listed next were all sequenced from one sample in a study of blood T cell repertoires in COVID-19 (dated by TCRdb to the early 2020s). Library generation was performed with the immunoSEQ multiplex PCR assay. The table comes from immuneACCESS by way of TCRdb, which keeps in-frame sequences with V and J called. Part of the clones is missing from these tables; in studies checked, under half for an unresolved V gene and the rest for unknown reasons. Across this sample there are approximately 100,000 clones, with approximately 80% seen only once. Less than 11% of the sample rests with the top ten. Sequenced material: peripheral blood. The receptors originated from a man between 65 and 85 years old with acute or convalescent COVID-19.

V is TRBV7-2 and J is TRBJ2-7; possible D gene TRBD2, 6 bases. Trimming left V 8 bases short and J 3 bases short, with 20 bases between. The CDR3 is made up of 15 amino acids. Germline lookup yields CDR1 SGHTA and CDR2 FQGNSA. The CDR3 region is CASRSFGSGNYEQYF. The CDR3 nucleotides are TGTGCCAGCCGAAGTTTTGGTAGCGGAAACTACGAGCAGTACTTC.

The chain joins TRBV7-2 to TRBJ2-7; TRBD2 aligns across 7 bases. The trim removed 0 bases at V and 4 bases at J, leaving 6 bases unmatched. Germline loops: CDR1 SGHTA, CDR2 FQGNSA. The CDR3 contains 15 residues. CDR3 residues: CASSLAGLPPYEQYF. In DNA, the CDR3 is TGTGCCAGCAGCTTAGCGGGACTACCGCCATACGAGCAGTACTTC.